The rows below give T cell receptor beta chains drawn from one sample of a study of blood T cells in healthy people across ages. One entry per CDR3 protein results from TCRdb running MiXCR on the 5' RACE reads. The repertoire holds 1.5 million to 2 million distinct CDR3 sequences, with roughly 27% as singletons. What was sequenced was blood. These receptor sequences come from a woman aged 25 to 39 in good health. CDR3s include the opening cysteine and the closing phenylalanine or tryptophan. Fields, in order: V gene, J gene, clone size, D gene, CDR3 DNA, CDR3 protein. D genes are given only for firm matches. Size is stated for part of the rows, as once, few or many counts, or as a class when the clone is expanded.

V: TRBV2; J: TRBJ2-5; size: many; D: -; DNA: TGTGCCAGCAGTCCCGGGTTAGTCCGAGAGACCCAGTACTTC; CDR3: CASSPGLVRETQYF
V: TRBV7-9; J: TRBJ1-3; size: -; D: -; DNA: TGTGCCAGCAGCCCCCCCCCGCCGGGACGTAGGACAAAATCTGGAAACACCATATATTTT; CDR3: CASSPPPPGRRTKSGNTIYF
V: TRBV7-2; J: TRBJ2-7; size: -; D: -; DNA: TGTGCCAGCAGCTCGACCGGGACCATTTCCTACGAGCAGTACTTC; CDR3: CASSSTGTISYEQYF
V: TRBV29-1; J: TRBJ1-2; size: many; D: TRBD1; DNA: TGCAGCGGAATGGGACAGGATAATTATGGCTACACCTTC; CDR3: CSGMGQDNYGYTF
V: TRBV4-1; J: TRBJ2-7; size: many; D: TRBD1; DNA: TGCGCCAGCACCGCTAGGGACAGGGGGACCTACGAGCAGTACTTC; CDR3: CASTARDRGTYEQYF
V: TRBV28; J: TRBJ2-5; size: -; D: TRBD1; DNA: TGTACCAGCAGTCACCCCGGAGCAGGGGGCCAAGAGACCCAGTACTTC; CDR3: CTSSHPGAGGQETQYF
V: TRBV7-2; J: TRBJ2-3; size: few; D: -; DNA: TGTACCAGCAGCCCCCACGAGGGACCGCAGTATTTT; CDR3: CTSSPHEGPQYF
V: TRBV4-3; J: TRBJ1-4; size: few; D: -; DNA: TGCGCCAGCAGCCACGGCGGGGGGACTAATGAAAAACTGTTTTTT; CDR3: CASSHGGGTNEKLFF
V: TRBV3-1; J: TRBJ1-2; size: -; D: TRBD1; DNA: TGTGCCAGCAGCCAAACCGGGACAGGGGGTACCCTCGGGGGCTGCACCTTC; CDR3: CASSQTGTGGTLGGCTF
V: TRBV7-2; J: TRBJ2-7; size: -; D: TRBD2; DNA: TGTGCCAGCAGCTTCTCCGGGACTAGCATCTACGAGCAGTACTTC; CDR3: CASSFSGTSIYEQYF
V: TRBV2; J: TRBJ1-1; size: few; D: -; DNA: TGTGCCAGCAGTGGGCTGGGGAGCACTGAAGCTTTCTTT; CDR3: CASSGLGSTEAFF
V: TRBV9; J: TRBJ2-7; size: many; D: -; DNA: TGTGCCAGCAGCGTCAGTAGCTCCTACGAGCAGTACTTC; CDR3: CASSVSSSYEQYF
V: TRBV5-1; J: TRBJ2-2; size: -; D: -; DNA: TGCGCCAGCAGCTTGGTAGGGACTGGAGACACCGGGGAGCTGTTTTTT; CDR3: CASSLVGTGDTGELFF
V: TRBV5-5; J: TRBJ1-1; size: -; D: -; DNA: TGTGCCAGCAGCTTTCGGAGACTGAACACTGAAGCTTTCTTT; CDR3: CASSFRRLNTEAFF
V: TRBV5-5; J: TRBJ2-4; size: few; D: -; DNA: TGTGCCAGCAGCTTGGCAGGGGCCGGGATCGCCAAAAACATTCAGTACTTC; CDR3: CASSLAGAGIAKNIQYF
V: TRBV7-3; J: TRBJ2-4; size: -; D: -; DNA: TGTGCCAGCAGCCCCCCGGGGGCGAGGAACATTCAGTACTTC; CDR3: CASSPPGARNIQYF
V: TRBV20-1; J: TRBJ2-4; size: few; D: -; DNA: TGCAGTGCGAGGGATAAAGGCCGCGGGCTAGCCAAAAACATTCAGTACTTC; CDR3: CSARDKGRGLAKNIQYF
V: TRBV12-3/TRBV12-4; J: TRBJ2-2; size: -; D: -; DNA: TGTGCCAGCAGTTTAGCGGGTAGATCCACCGGGGAGCTGTTTTTT; CDR3: CASSLAGRSTGELFF
V: TRBV20-1; J: TRBJ2-3; size: few; D: -; DNA: TGCAGTGCTGGTGAAACGATCACAGATACGCAGTATTTT; CDR3: CSAGETITDTQYF
V: TRBV11-2; J: TRBJ1-1; size: -; D: -; DNA: TGTGCCAGCAGCCAACCGGGAGGGGTCAACACTGAAGCTTTCTTT; CDR3: CASSQPGGVNTEAFF
V: TRBV7-9; J: TRBJ1-4; size: few; D: TRBD1; DNA: TGTGCCAGCAGGAAACAGGGGATCACTAATGAAAAACTGTTTTTT; CDR3: CASRKQGITNEKLFF
V: TRBV5-1; J: TRBJ2-7; size: -; D: -; DNA: TGCGCCAGCAGCGTAGGGATTGCCTACGAGCAGTACTTC; CDR3: CASSVGIAYEQYF
V: TRBV20-1; J: TRBJ1-5; size: few; D: TRBD1; DNA: TGCAGTGCCGAAAGACAGGGCTATAGCAATCAGCCCCAGCATTTT; CDR3: CSAERQGYSNQPQHF
V: TRBV10-3; J: TRBJ1-1; size: -; D: -; DNA: TGTGCCACCCAATACGACACTGAAGCTTTCTTT; CDR3: CATQYDTEAFF
V: TRBV20-1; J: TRBJ2-1; size: -; D: TRBD2; DNA: TGCAGTGCTAGAGATTTGGCGGGGGGGAGCAATGAGCAGTTCTTC; CDR3: CSARDLAGGSNEQFF
V: TRBV7-9; J: TRBJ1-2; size: few; D: -; DNA: TGTGCCAGCAGCTTAGCTATCGGGGAAGAAGGCTACACCTTC; CDR3: CASSLAIGEEGYTF
V: TRBV4-3; J: TRBJ1-6; size: -; D: -; DNA: TGCGCCAGCAGCCAAGATCGGCAGGGGAATTCACCCCTCCACTTT; CDR3: CASSQDRQGNSPLHF
V: TRBV29-1; J: TRBJ1-5; size: many; D: -; DNA: TGCAGCGTGACTCTTGGCTCCCTCGATCAGCCCCAGCATTTT; CDR3: CSVTLGSLDQPQHF
V: TRBV6-5; J: TRBJ1-4; size: few; D: -; DNA: TGTGCCAGCAGTCCCGGCCGTCGACCAGGGAATGAAAAACTGTTTTTT; CDR3: CASSPGRRPGNEKLFF
V: TRBV24-1; J: TRBJ1-4; size: -; D: -; DNA: TGTGCAACTAATGAAAAACTGTTTTTT; CDR3: CATNEKLFF
V: TRBV11-2; J: TRBJ2-5; size: many; D: -; DNA: TGTGCCAGCAGCCCCCAATTTTCCAGGGCAGAGACCCAGTACTTC; CDR3: CASSPQFSRAETQYF
V: TRBV29-1; J: TRBJ1-2; size: -; D: TRBD1; DNA: TGCAGCGCTGACTGCGGACAGGGACTCGACTATGGCTACACCTTC; CDR3: CSADCGQGLDYGYTF
V: TRBV25-1; J: TRBJ2-7; size: -; D: -; DNA: TGTGCCAGCAGTGAAGCAATTCGCTACGAGCAGTACTTC; CDR3: CASSEAIRYEQYF
V: TRBV5-5; J: TRBJ2-7; size: many; D: -; DNA: TGTGCCAGCAGCGAACCGGACGGTTCCTACGAGCAGTACTTC; CDR3: CASSEPDGSYEQYF
V: TRBV27; J: TRBJ1-5; size: -; D: -; DNA: TGTGCCAGCAGTTCGCAGGGCCCGGGTAATCAGCCCCAGCATTTT; CDR3: CASSSQGPGNQPQHF
V: TRBV4-1; J: TRBJ2-7; size: many; D: -; DNA: TGCGCCAGCAGCCATACCCCGGACGGCTACGAGCAGTACTTC; CDR3: CASSHTPDGYEQYF
V: TRBV3-1; J: TRBJ2-6; size: -; D: TRBD1; DNA: TGTGCCAGCAGCTCCGGGACAGGGCCTTATGGGGCCAACGTCCTAACTTTC; CDR3: CASSSGTGPYGANVLTF
V: TRBV6-4; J: TRBJ2-5; size: few; D: -; DNA: TGTGCCAGCAGTGCCCCTTGGAAGACCCAGTACTTC; CDR3: CASSAPWKTQYF
V: TRBV12-3/TRBV12-4; J: TRBJ2-3; size: few; D: TRBD1; DNA: TGTGCCAGCAGTTCCCCCTCGACAGGGGGTCCAGGTACGCAGTATTTT; CDR3: CASSSPSTGGPGTQYF
V: TRBV6-5; J: TRBJ1-2; size: few; D: -; DNA: TGTGCCAGCAGCCTCGGACCGGTTAACTATGGCTACACCTTC; CDR3: CASSLGPVNYGYTF
V: TRBV6-2/TRBV6-3; J: TRBJ2-3; size: many; D: -; DNA: TGTGCCAGCAGGGAGCGGGCTAGCGGCACAGATACGCAGTATTTT; CDR3: CASRERASGTDTQYF
V: TRBV7-3; J: TRBJ2-7; size: many; D: TRBD1; DNA: TGTGCCAGCAGCCCAACAGGGGGGTCGAACGAGCAGTACTTC; CDR3: CASSPTGGSNEQYF
V: TRBV27; J: TRBJ2-5; size: many; D: -; DNA: TGTGCCAGCAGTTTACGACGGGGAGCCCAAGAGACCCAGTACTTC; CDR3: CASSLRRGAQETQYF
V: TRBV27; J: TRBJ2-7; size: many; D: -; DNA: TGTGCCAGCAGAGAAAAATCGGGACCCCCTAGGGAGCAGTACTTC; CDR3: CASREKSGPPREQYF
V: TRBV20-1; J: TRBJ2-7; size: many; D: TRBD1; DNA: TGCAGTGCTGGCCGGGACAGAACCACCTACGAGCAGTACTTC; CDR3: CSAGRDRTTYEQYF
V: TRBV7-2; J: TRBJ2-7; size: many; D: TRBD2; DNA: TGTGCCAGCACCACTCGGTTAGCGGGGGTTAACGAGCAGTACTTC; CDR3: CASTTRLAGVNEQYF
V: TRBV20-1; J: TRBJ2-5; size: -; D: TRBD2; DNA: TGCAGTGCTAGAGTCCCCGGGACTAGCAGAGAGACCCAGTACTTC; CDR3: CSARVPGTSRETQYF
V: TRBV14; J: TRBJ2-1; size: -; D: -; DNA: TGTGCCAGCAGCCAAGGCGGGCTCTACTACAATGAGCAGTTCTTC; CDR3: CASSQGGLYYNEQFF
V: TRBV5-1; J: TRBJ2-3; size: many; D: TRBD2; DNA: TGCGCCAGCAGGCTAAGCGGGGGTTCCACAGATACGCAGTATTTT; CDR3: CASRLSGGSTDTQYF
V: TRBV6-1; J: TRBJ2-4; size: once; D: TRBD1; DNA: TGTGCCAGCACTGAGGACAGGGCCAAAAACATTCAGTACTTC; CDR3: CASTEDRAKNIQYF
V: TRBV11-2; J: TRBJ2-1; size: many; D: -; DNA: TGTGCCAGCAGCCTCCCAGTACTCAATGAGCAGTTCTTC; CDR3: CASSLPVLNEQFF
V: TRBV7-9; J: TRBJ1-2; size: once; D: TRBD1; DNA: TGTGCCCGCAGCTTTGAGTCAGGGGGCGCTGGCTACACCTTC; CDR3: CARSFESGGAGYTF
V: TRBV3-1; J: TRBJ2-2; size: -; D: TRBD2; DNA: TGTGCCAGCAGCCAAACTAGCGCGCGGGAGCTGTTTTTT; CDR3: CASSQTSARELFF
V: TRBV3-1; J: TRBJ2-1; size: -; D: -; DNA: TGTGCCAACAGCCAAGAAAGGAATTCGTTCTCCTACAATGAGCAGTTCTTC; CDR3: CANSQERNSFSYNEQFF
V: TRBV3-1; J: TRBJ2-5; size: -; D: -; DNA: TGTGCCAGCAGCCAAATATACTCGGGAGAGACCCAGTACTTC; CDR3: CASSQIYSGETQYF
V: TRBV7-2; J: TRBJ1-2; size: -; D: -; DNA: TGTGCCAACGAGGATTATGGCTACACCTTC; CDR3: CANEDYGYTF
V: TRBV5-6; J: TRBJ1-2; size: -; D: TRBD1; DNA: TGTGCCAGCAGCTTACCGACAGGGAGCTACACCTTC; CDR3: CASSLPTGSYTF
V: TRBV5-1; J: TRBJ2-7; size: -; D: -; DNA: TGCGCCAGCACCTCTTGGATGGGGGAACGGTCGAACAATGAGCAGTACTTC; CDR3: CASTSWMGERSNNEQYF
V: TRBV10-3; J: TRBJ2-2; size: -; D: -; DNA: TGTGCCATCAGTGAGTCCCCAGGGGCTGGGGAGCTGTTTTTT; CDR3: CAISESPGAGELFF